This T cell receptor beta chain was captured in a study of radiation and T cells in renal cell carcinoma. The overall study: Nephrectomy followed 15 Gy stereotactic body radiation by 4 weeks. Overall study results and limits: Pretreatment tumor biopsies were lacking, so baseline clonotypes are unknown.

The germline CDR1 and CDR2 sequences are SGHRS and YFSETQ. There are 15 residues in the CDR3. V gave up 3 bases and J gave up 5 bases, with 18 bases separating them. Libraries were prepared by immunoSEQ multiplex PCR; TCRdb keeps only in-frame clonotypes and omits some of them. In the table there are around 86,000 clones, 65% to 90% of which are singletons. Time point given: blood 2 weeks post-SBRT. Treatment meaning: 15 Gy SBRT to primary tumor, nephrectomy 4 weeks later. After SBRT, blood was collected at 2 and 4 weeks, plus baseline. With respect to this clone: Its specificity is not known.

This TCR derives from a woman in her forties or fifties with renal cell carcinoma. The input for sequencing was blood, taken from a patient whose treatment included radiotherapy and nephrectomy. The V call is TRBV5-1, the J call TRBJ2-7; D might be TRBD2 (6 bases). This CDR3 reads CASSSTGLPWNEQYF. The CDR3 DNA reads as TGCGCCAGCAGCTCGACGGGACTGCCCTGGAACGAGCAGTACTTC.